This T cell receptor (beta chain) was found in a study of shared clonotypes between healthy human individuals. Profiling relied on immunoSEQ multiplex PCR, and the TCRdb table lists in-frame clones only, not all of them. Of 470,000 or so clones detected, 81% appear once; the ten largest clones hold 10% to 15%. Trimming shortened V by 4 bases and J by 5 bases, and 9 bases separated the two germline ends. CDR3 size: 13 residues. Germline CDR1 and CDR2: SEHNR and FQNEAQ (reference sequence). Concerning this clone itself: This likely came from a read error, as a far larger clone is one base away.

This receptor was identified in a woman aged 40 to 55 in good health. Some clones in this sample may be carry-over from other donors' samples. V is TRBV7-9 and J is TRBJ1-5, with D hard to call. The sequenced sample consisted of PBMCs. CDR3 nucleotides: TGTGCCAGCAGCTCTGCGTTCCATCAGCCCCAGCATTTT. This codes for CASSSAFHQPQHF.